The TCR beta chain described here comes from a study of OX40 agonist ivuxolimab in advanced cancers. Regarding the complete study: Ivuxolimab was a fully human IgG2 agonistic monoclonal antibody targeting the costimulatory receptor OX40 (CD134). Three dose-escalation patients achieved partial responses, one with hepatocellular carcinoma and two with cutaneous melanoma. Prior anti-PD-1, anti-PD-L1 or anti-CTLA-4 therapy was permitted, and approximately 41% of dose-escalation patients had received checkpoint inhibitors. Peripheral TCRbeta sequencing was intended to test whether TCR sequence diversity was altered and clonal T-cell expansion was caused by ivuxolimab. Intravenous ivuxolimab was administered to patients every 2 weeks at six dose levels: 0.01, 0.1, 0.3, 1.5, 3 and 10 mg/kg. The dose-escalation cohort was roughly 83% male with a mean age of about 54 years, ranging from roughly 23 to 90. Of the approximately 54 patients in dose escalation, about 20 had hepatocellular carcinoma, about 15 had melanoma, 9 had renal cell carcinoma and 9 had head and neck cancer. The paper reports the monotherapy dose-escalation portion (N = 52 patients) of the phase I ivuxolimab trial.

For sequencing of the TCRbeta CDR3 region, genomic DNA was extracted from the sorted cells. TCRbeta CDR3 regions were sequenced using the immunoSEQ Assay. Sourced from immuneACCESS, this table was stored by TCRdb with only in-frame sequences that have V and J called. A share of the clones is absent; for the studies checked, an unresolved V gene accounts for under half, and the remainder has no known explanation. The sample records about 17,000 clones, about 90% of which are singletons. The ten top clones hold under 35% of the sample. For CDR1 and CDR2, the germline V gene (reference sequence) lists LNHDA and SQIVND. Reading from cysteine to phenylalanine, the CDR3 counts 14 amino acids. Only the CDR3 DNA stays, 42 bases, in frame from base 1. V gives up 4 bases and J gives up 4 bases, and the segment between their germline ends measures 12 bases. Notes on this clone: The specificity of this receptor is unknown. Within one base of it there is no much larger clone, and no base qualities were kept.

Study-level results and caveats: Antigen specificity was not determined for the clonally expanded peripheral T cells. After ivuxolimab, expanded clones were on average more numerous among CD8+ T cells than among CD4+ T cells. At doses of 0.1 to 3.0 mg/kg, clonal expansion of both CD4+ and CD8+ T cells in blood was seen between baseline and week 6. Partial responders in the 0.1-3.0 mg/kg groups had among the lowest normalized peripheral clonal expansion, especially among CD8+ T cells. Low levels of normalized T-cell clonal expansion were also shown by some nonresponding patients.

Patients with a history of autoimmune disease or receiving systemic immunosuppression were excluded from the trial. In every dose cohort, peripheral blood was drawn for TCR sequencing at baseline, cycle 4 day 1, and cycle 7 day 1. The samples were taken from a phase I, first-in-human, multicenter, open-label dose-escalation trial of ivuxolimab. The trial enrolled adults with locally advanced or metastatic head and neck squamous cell, hepatocellular, melanoma or renal cell carcinoma. Before TCR sequencing, CD4+ T cells and CD8+ T cells were sorted from peripheral blood as separate populations. The V and J segments used are TRBV19 and TRBJ2-3; the D gene is tentatively TRBD1 or TRBD2, each matching 6 bases. The sequence was obtained from an adult with an advanced solid tumor such as melanoma, head and neck, liver or kidney cancer. The sequencing here drew on CD4+ or CD8+ T cells sorted from blood, taken in a trial of the OX40 agonist ivuxolimab. The nucleotide sequence reads TGTGCCAGTAGTACCTTTAGGGGGGCAGATACGCAGTATTTT. This translates into CASSTFRGADTQYF.